The rows below give T cell receptor beta chains drawn from one sample of a study of human T cells and chemical hapten exposure. A single record per CDR3 protein comes from TCRdb applying MiXCR to the RACE reads. The table lists 100,000 to 150,000 distinct CDR3 sequences, roughly 14% of them singletons. Sequenced here: whole blood, sampled in connection with sensitization to the hapten diphenylcyclopropenone (DPC). These receptors all come from a woman aged 18-29 years with alopecia areata. Some clones in this sample may be carry-over from other donors' samples. Each CDR3 is given with its conserved first and last residue. The D gene is left open where the match is weak. Size tells how often a clone was seen (once, few, many) or the class of an expanded clone, and some rows leave it out.

size: few
J: TRBJ2-7
D: .
V: TRBV20-1
DNA: TGCAGTGCTAGCCTAGCCTACGAGCAGTACTTC
CDR3: CSASLAYEQYF

size: few
J: TRBJ2-7
D: TRBD1
V: TRBV18
DNA: TGTGCCAGCACAGTCCCCCACCTGCAGGGGGCCCTCTCCTACGAGCAGTACTTC
CDR3: CASTVPHLQGALSYEQYF

size: few
J: TRBJ2-5
D: .
V: TRBV10-3
DNA: TGTGCCATCAGGTCTTCACTTCAAGAGACCCAGTACTTC
CDR3: CAIRSSLQETQYF

size: many
J: TRBJ1-1
D: TRBD1
V: TRBV10-3
DNA: TGTGCCATCAGGGAGACAGGGGGACTGGGGACTGAAGCTTTCTTT
CDR3: CAIRETGGLGTEAFF

size: few
J: TRBJ1-1
D: .
V: TRBV6-6
DNA: TGTGCCAGCAGCCCGGGTGAGGGGCGAACTGAAGCTTTCTTT
CDR3: CASSPGEGRTEAFF

size: few
J: TRBJ1-4
D: .
V: TRBV6-6
DNA: TGTGCCAGCAGTGCGCTCCCCCGACAGTACGGCGAAAAACTGTTTTTT
CDR3: CASSALPRQYGEKLFF

size: .
J: TRBJ2-7
D: .
V: TRBV6-2/TRBV6-3
DNA: TGTGCCAGCGGTTCACGGGGTGCACCCTACGAGCAGTACTTC
CDR3: CASGSRGAPYEQYF

size: .
J: TRBJ2-5
D: TRBD2
V: TRBV7-2
DNA: TGTGCCAGCAGCAACGGTGGACTAGCAAGTGAGACCCAGTACTTC
CDR3: CASSNGGLASETQYF

size: .
J: TRBJ2-1
D: TRBD1
V: TRBV11-3
DNA: TGTGCCAGCAGCTTAGTCGGGACAGGGGCGTCCTACAATGAGCAGTTCTTC
CDR3: CASSLVGTGASYNEQFF

size: .
J: TRBJ2-7
D: .
V: TRBV6-1
DNA: TGTGCCAGCAGTCAGGGGTCCCGAGGCGAGCAGTACTTC
CDR3: CASSQGSRGEQYF

size: .
J: TRBJ1-1
D: .
V: TRBV6-1
DNA: TGTGCCAGCACCCCGGAGGGGTTGGTCACTGAAGCTTTCTTT
CDR3: CASTPEGLVTEAFF